One and the same sample provided the 22 T cell receptor beta chains below, sequenced in a study of spatial heterogeneity in lung cancer. Time point in this sample: sample taken at primary tumor resection. From tumor, nontumor lung or frozen PBMC, whole RNA was taken unsorted for sequencing. One entry per CDR3 protein results from TCRdb running MiXCR on the 5' RACE reads. Here the sample spans fewer than 45,000 distinct CDR3 sequences, approximately 6.5% being singletons. Source: PBMCs, taken at surgery. The receptor source for this set is a female donor with early-stage non-small cell lung cancer.

This clonotype was observed a few times. This chain joins TRBV24-1 and TRBJ2-1, with 11 bases aligning to TRBD2. CDR3 length: 14 amino acids. CDR1 KGHDR and CDR2 SFDVKD come from the germline V gene. J lost 6 bases, V lost 5 bases, and 2 bases had no gene match. The CDR3 DNA follows: TGTGCCACCAGTGGACTAGCGGGGCTCAATGAGCAGTTCTTC. Its translation is CATSGLAGLNEQFF.

This clonotype has ten or more counts. The chain links TRBV20-1 to TRBJ1-1; 9 bases agree with TRBD1. Germline values: CDR1 DFQATT, CDR2 SNEGSKA (reference sequence). V shed 0 bases, J shed 5 bases, and the junction held 10 bases outside the gene matches. This CDR3 contains 16 residues. The CDR3 DNA sequence: TGCAGTGCTAGAGATAAGGGGACAGGGCTAAGGACTGAAGCTTTCTTT. Translation gives CSARDKGTGLRTEAFF.

Ten or more counts support this clonotype. This chain joins TRBV28 and TRBJ1-6, with D unresolved. The CDR3 consists of 14 residues. The germline V gene encodes CDR1 MDHEN and CDR2 SYDVKM. V was cut by 7 bases and J by 7 bases, with 14 bases left in between. In nucleotides, the CDR3 is TGTGCCAGCACCCTAAGCAGATTAAATTCACCCCTCCACTTT. This codes for CASTLSRLNSPLHF.

This clonotype was detected many times. The gene calls are TRBV18 and TRBJ2-1; 10 bases are shared with TRBD2. The ends lost 0 bases at V and 15 bases at J; junction bases unmatched: 8. This CDR3 is built from 14 residues. Germline CDR1 KGHSH, CDR2 LQKENI. Written as DNA, the CDR3 is TGTGCCAGCTCACCACCAGCTAGCGGGGGACGGGGGTTCTTC. Its translation is CASSPPASGGRGFF.

This clonotype has a handful of counts. This chain connects TRBV18 to TRBJ2-1; D ambiguous. The CDR3 extends over 14 amino acids. Trimming took off 0 bases at V and 8 bases at J, with 11 bases between the two ends. From germline, CDR1 is KGHSH and CDR2 LQKENI. CDR3 protein: CASSPPRPQDEQFF. CDR3 DNA: TGTGCCAGCTCACCACCTCGACCTCAGGATGAGCAGTTCTTC.

This clonotype has a count of ten or more. V usage is TRBV7-3 and J usage is TRBJ2-5; D perhaps matches TRBD1 (6 bases). The germline V gene has CDR1 SGHTA and CDR2 FQGTGA. V was clipped by 3 bases and J by 4 bases, with 15 bases between them. CDR3 length equals 15 residues. CDR3 sequence reads: CASSLGHRDGETQYF. CDR3 sequence (DNA): TGTGCCAGCAGCTTGGGGCACAGGGACGGAGAGACCCAGTACTTC.

This clonotype was counted many times. The chain carries TRBV5-1 and TRBJ1-4; no firm D call. The CDR3 has 15 amino acids. V dropped 0 bases and J dropped 8 bases, with 14 bases sitting between them. Looked up from germline, CDR1 is SGHRS and CDR2 is YFSETQ. The CDR3 is CASSLAEAGTEKLFF. The CDR3 DNA follows: TGCGCCAGCAGCTTGGCCGAGGCGGGAACAGAAAAACTGTTTTTT.

This clonotype was picked up many times. The V gene is TRBV9, the J gene TRBJ2-2; D unclear. The CDR3 length is 15 residues. The V end was cut by 5 bases, the J end by 4 bases, with 15 bases between. The germline V gene encodes CDR1 SGDLS and CDR2 YYNGEE. Here the CDR3 DNA reads TGTGCCAGCAGTTTCGACCTACACGCCACCGGGGAGCTGTTTTTT. Its translation is CASSFDLHATGELFF.

This clonotype was seen more than once but under ten times. The CDR3 bases are TGTGCCAGCTCACCACCCGGGCGGGAGACCCAGTACTTC. As protein: CASSPPGRETQYF. This chain joins TRBV18 and TRBJ2-5; no clear D gene. CDR1 KGHSH and CDR2 LQKENI come from the germline V gene. The V end was cut by 0 bases, the J end by 5 bases, with 7 bases between. The CDR3 totals 13 residues.

This clonotype has just a few counts. The chain is built from TRBV9 and TRBJ1-1; 7 nucleotides match TRBD1. The CDR3 totals 17 residues. Germline values: CDR1 SGDLS, CDR2 YYNGEE. With 4 bases clipped from V and 4 bases from J, the junction kept 16 bases outside the gene matches. This CDR3 is CASSYIRGGTDLTEAFF. The CDR3 bases are TGTGCCAGCAGCTATATTCGAGGAGGGACAGACCTCACTGAAGCTTTCTTT.

The V gene is TRBV12-3 or TRBV12-4, the J gene TRBJ2-2, with D perhaps matching TRBD2 (6 bases). Trimming took 9 bases from V and 3 from J, leaving 14 bases between them. The length of the CDR3 is 14 residues. The CDR3 bases are TGTGCCAGTGGGAGGAGCAGGGACACCGGGGAGCTGTTTTTT. Amino acid sequence: CASGRSRDTGELFF.

The genes are TRBV20-1 and TRBJ1-5; D unresolved. The CDR3 contains 14 residues. CDR1 is DFQATT and CDR2 is SNEGSKA in the germline V gene (reference sequence). The V and J ends lost 2 bases and 3 bases respectively, with 11 bases between them. The CDR3: CSARRDMTNQPQHF. For the CDR3, the DNA is TGCAGTGCTAGAAGAGACATGACCAATCAGCCCCAGCATTTT.

The J gene is TRBJ2-7, the V gene TRBV2; no reliable D call. CDR1 and CDR2 from the germline V gene are SNHLY and FYNNEI. The CDR3 is 13 amino acids. Trimming shortened V by 3 bases and J by 3 bases, and 9 bases separated the two germline ends. DNA for the CDR3: TGTGCCAGCAGTGAGTTGAGGTTCTACGAGCAGTACTTC. This encodes CASSELRFYEQYF.

Only a few counts were recorded for this clonotype. The chain joins TRBV5-1 to TRBJ2-3; D gene uncertain. The CDR3 loop spans 13 amino acids. V lost 2 bases to trimming and J lost 0 bases, with 4 bases between them. Per germline, CDR1 SGHRS and CDR2 YFSETQ. The CDR3 sequence: CASSLSSTDTQYF. The CDR3, as DNA: TGCGCCAGCAGCTTAAGCAGCACAGATACGCAGTATTTT.

This clonotype was counted many times. The chain is built from TRBV4-1 and TRBJ1-3; D might be TRBD1 (6 bases). V shed 4 bases and J shed 4 bases, with 14 bases lying between them. Germline values: CDR1 MGHRA, CDR2 YSYEKL. CDR3 length: 15 amino acids. CDR3 bases: TGCGCCAGCAGCCCCGGGGGCAGGGCCGGAAACACCATATATTTT. It encodes CASSPGGRAGNTIYF.

Only a few counts were recorded for this clonotype. The V and J genes are TRBV4-3 and TRBJ1-3, with 7 bases fitting TRBD1. The germline V gene encodes CDR1 LGHNA and CDR2 YSLEER. V lost 5 bases and J lost 6; bases outside the gene matches: 7. This CDR3 has 14 amino acids. CDR3 amino acids: CASSFRTGENTIYF. The CDR3, as DNA: TGCGCCAGCAGCTTCAGGACAGGAGAAAACACCATATATTTT.

V and J are TRBV6-1 and TRBJ1-5; 9 nucleotides line up with TRBD1. V trimming: 10 bases; J trimming: 5 bases; junction bases outside the gene matches: 12. Germline lookup yields CDR1 MNHNS and CDR2 SASEGT. This CDR3 is built from 15 residues. This chain's CDR3 is CAIRDREWGHQPQHF. In nucleotides, the CDR3 is TGTGCCATTCGGGACAGGGAGTGGGGCCATCAGCCCCAGCATTTT.

The gene calls are TRBV18 and TRBJ2-7, with no clear D. Trimming stripped 3 bases from V and 0 bases from J, with 9 bases between. The CDR3 length is 14 residues. The V gene's germline CDR1 is KGHSH and CDR2 LQKENI. This CDR3 is CASSPPPTSYEQYF. The DNA of the CDR3 is TGTGCCAGCTCACCCCCACCGACCTCCTACGAGCAGTACTTC. The complete variable domain, with remaining parts taken from reference TRBV18 and TRBJ2-7, reads NAGVMQNPRHLVRRRGQEARLRCSPMKGHSHVYWYRQLPEEGLKFMVYLQKENIIDESGMPKERFSAEFPKEGPSILRIQQVVRGDSAAYFCASSPPPTSYEQYFGPGTRLTVT.

This clonotype appeared a few times. CDR3 in amino acids: CSVEPGTGGVDTQYF. DNA for the CDR3: TGCAGCGTTGAACCGGGGACAGGGGGTGTAGATACGCAGTATTTT. The rearrangement joins TRBV29-1 to TRBJ2-3, with TRBD1 matching 11 bases. Germline CDR1 SQVTM, CDR2 ANQGSEA. V was clipped by 2 bases and J by 5 bases; unmatched bases: 6. The CDR3 covers 15 residues.

This clonotype was counted only a few times. This chain joins TRBV7-3 and TRBJ2-1, with D unresolved. Germline CDR1 and CDR2: SGHTA and FQGTGA. V lost 0 bases and J 6 bases, leaving 12 bases between the germline ends. The CDR3 spans 15 residues. The CDR3 loop is CASSLTRVSSNEQFF. In DNA form, the CDR3 reads TGTGCCAGCAGCTTAACAAGGGTATCAAGCAATGAGCAGTTCTTC.

This clonotype was seen ten or more times. The V and J genes are TRBV12-3 or TRBV12-4 and TRBJ2-7; D remains ambiguous. With 3 bases removed from V and 2 bases from J, the gap between germline ends came to 8 bases. There are 13 residues in the CDR3. The CDR3 sequence is CASSFPPAYEQYF. The DNA of the CDR3 is TGTGCCAGCAGTTTTCCCCCAGCCTACGAGCAGTACTTC.

The table lists this clonotype with many counts. The V and J genes are TRBV5-1 and TRBJ1-2, with TRBD1 matching over 9 bases. Germline CDR1 reads SGHRS; CDR2 reads YFSETQ. The V and J ends lost 4 bases and 4 bases, in that order; junction bases with no gene match: 8. This CDR3 is built from 15 residues. The CDR3, as DNA: TGCGCCAGCAGCCAACAGGGGGCTACCTCCTATGGCTACACCTTC. As protein: CASSQQGATSYGYTF.